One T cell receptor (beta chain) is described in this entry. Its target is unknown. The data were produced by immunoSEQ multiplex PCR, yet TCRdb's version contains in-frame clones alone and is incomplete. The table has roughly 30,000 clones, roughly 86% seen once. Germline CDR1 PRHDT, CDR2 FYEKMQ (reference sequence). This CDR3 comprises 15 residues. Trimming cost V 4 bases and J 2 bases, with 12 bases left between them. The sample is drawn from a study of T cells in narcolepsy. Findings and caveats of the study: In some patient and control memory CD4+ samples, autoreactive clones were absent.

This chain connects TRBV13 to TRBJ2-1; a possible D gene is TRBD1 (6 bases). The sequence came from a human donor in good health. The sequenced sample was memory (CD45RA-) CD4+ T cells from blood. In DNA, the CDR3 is TGTGCCAGCAGCTCTACGACAGGCGCCTACAATGAGCAGTTCTTC. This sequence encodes CASSSTTGAYNEQFF.